The T cell receptor beta chain described here comes from a study of T-cell reconstitution after alpha-beta-depleted transplantation in children listed by TCRdb under 2016. Background on the whole study: The study quantitatively tracked T-cell immune reconstitution after TCRalphabeta/CD19-depleted allogeneic hematopoietic cell transplantation in children using TCR repertoire profiling.

The library relied on PCR. Sequencing took place on an Illumina HiSeq 2500. TCR libraries were prepared with molecular barcoding, using unique molecular identifiers to normalize TCRbeta repertoire quantification. The public reads were quality trimmed at Q25 with fastp and then assembled into clones with MiXCR by TCRdb, keeping productive beta chains. One record per CDR3 amino acid sequence lists the most common genes and DNA. The sample yields around 370,000 distinct CDR3 sequences; under 13% were counted once. The ten most abundant clones make up 2% to 3% of the sample. From the germline V gene (reference sequence), CDR1 is LNHDA and CDR2 is SQIVND. The CDR3 holds 15 amino acids from the cysteine to the phenylalanine. The retained sequence is limited to the CDR3, 45 bases, with the frame set at the first base. Trimming at the junction amounts to 6 bases on V and 5 bases on J, and the germline ends lie 16 bases apart.

For this clonotype: Its antigen remains undetermined. Within one base of it there is no much larger clone, and no base qualities were kept.

This sample comprised PBMCs from the stem cell graft donor, obtained from the stem cell graft. The chain links TRBV19 with TRBJ2-2, with TRBD1 as a weak D call on 6 bases. The TCR sequence derives from a human donor who donated a stem cell graft to a child with acute lymphoblastic leukemia. The DNA reads as follows: TGTGCCAGTAGCCTAGGGTCGAGGGGGACCGGGGAGCTGTTTTTT. Translated, it gives CASSLGSRGTGELFF.